One and the same sample provided the 13 T cell receptor beta chains below, sequenced in a study of blood T cell repertoires in COVID-19. TCRdb keeps only in-frame clones here, not all; method: immunoSEQ multiplex PCR. The sample has some 49,000 clones; roughly four fifths are singletons. Sequenced material: peripheral blood. All receptors come from a woman aged 55-70 years with acute or convalescent COVID-19.

This sequence joins TRBV19 and TRBJ2-2, with D possibly TRBD2 on 6 matching bases. This CDR3 is built from 12 residues. Looked up from germline, CDR1 is LNHDA and CDR2 is SQIVND (reference sequence). Trimming stripped 7 bases from V and 7 bases from J, with 10 bases between. CDR3 residues: CASNAGIGELFF. In DNA form, the CDR3 reads TGTGCCAGTAATGCGGGAATCGGGGAGCTGTTTTTT.

The chain uses TRBV28 and TRBJ1-1; D remains unclear. The CDR3 runs to 10 residues. Germline values: CDR1 MDHEN, CDR2 SYDVKM. The CDR3, as DNA: TGTGGCGACTTGAACACTGAAGCTTTCTTT. It translates to CGDLNTEAFF.

This rearrangement joins TRBV3-1 (or the pseudogene TRBV3-2) to TRBJ1-2, with D possibly TRBD1 on 6 matching bases. Germline V gives CDR1 LGHDT, CDR2 YNNKEL (reference sequence). The CDR3 loop spans 13 amino acids. The V end was cut by 4 bases, the J end by 3 bases, with 9 bases between. The CDR3 loop is CASSPRQDYGYTF. The CDR3 DNA sequence: TGTGCCAGCAGCCCCCGACAGGACTATGGCTACACCTTC.

This sequence joins TRBV3-1 (or the pseudogene TRBV3-2) and TRBJ1-3; 9 bases align to TRBD1. CDR3 size: 15 residues. Per the germline V gene, CDR1 is LGHDT and CDR2 is YNNKEL (reference sequence). After removal of 3 bases from V and 11 bases from J, the junction contained 11 bases not matched to a gene. This chain's CDR3 is CASSQQLTGGASIYF. DNA of the CDR3: TGTGCCAGCAGCCAGCAGCTAACAGGGGGCGCCTCCATATATTTT.

The DNA for the CDR3 is TGCGCCAGCAGCAGGGGACAGCTCGGCGAGCAGTACTTC. It codes for CASSRGQLGEQYF. The chain carries TRBV5-1 and TRBJ2-7; 7 bases line up with TRBD1. J gave up 6 bases and V 4 bases, and 7 bases lay outside the gene matches. The CDR3 extends over 13 amino acids. CDR1 and CDR2 (germline): SGHRS, YFSETQ.

The genes are TRBV7-6 and TRBJ1-5; D not resolved. This CDR3 is 13 amino acids long. In germline, CDR1 is SGHVS, CDR2 FNYEAQ. Trimming removed 2 bases from V and 4 bases from J, with 6 bases in between. The CDR3 sequence: CASSLSGNQPQHF. CDR3 DNA: TGTGCCAGCAGCTTAAGCGGGAATCAGCCCCAGCATTTT.

This chain joins TRBV16 and TRBJ1-5; no clear D. Germline CDR1 and CDR2: KGHSY and FQNENV. The CDR3 is 15 amino acids. Trimming took off 4 bases at V and 2 bases at J, with 12 bases between the two ends. CDR3 bases: TGTGCCAGCAGCCCGAACGGCGGAGGCAATCAGCCCCAGCATTTT. It codes for CASSPNGGGNQPQHF.

The J gene is TRBJ2-7, the V gene TRBV30; 10 nucleotides line up with TRBD1. The length of the CDR3 is 12 residues. The germline V gene encodes CDR1 GTSNPN and CDR2 SVGIG (reference sequence). V gave up 5 bases and J gave up 9 bases; unmatched junction bases: 7. For the CDR3, the DNA is TGTGCCTGGGGACAGGGACAGGGGCCGCAGTACTTC. It encodes CAWGQGQGPQYF. Full variable domain (outside the CDR3, taken from reference TRBV30 and TRBJ2-7): SQTIHQWPATLVQPVGSPLSLECTVEGTSNPNLYWYRQAAGRGLQLLFYSVGIGQISSEVPQNLSASRPQDRQFILSSKKLLLSDSGFYLCAWGQGQGPQYFGPGTRLTVT.

The rearrangement uses TRBV6-5 and TRBJ1-1, with D possibly TRBD1 on 5 matching bases. Germline CDR1 MNHEY, CDR2 SVGAGI. V dropped 4 bases and J dropped 6 bases, with 15 bases sitting between them. This CDR3 contains 14 residues. The CDR3 is CASSFTGSAAEAFF. In DNA, the CDR3 is TGTGCCAGCAGTTTTACAGGCTCCGCCGCTGAAGCTTTCTTT.

The chain has TRBV2 and TRBJ1-3; TRBD1 agrees at 7 bases. V trimming: 5 bases; J trimming: 4 bases; junction bases outside the gene matches: 8. This CDR3 region has 15 residues. Germline V gene lookup returns CDR1 SNHLY and CDR2 FYNNEI. This CDR3 reads CASSTDRAHGNTIYF. The CDR3 DNA sequence: TGTGCCAGCAGTACCGACAGGGCGCACGGAAACACCATATATTTT.

The rearrangement uses TRBV7-8 and TRBJ1-2; 8 bases map to TRBD1. The CDR3 is made up of 17 amino acids. J was trimmed by 7 bases and V by 5 bases; bases with no gene match: 18. Germline lookup yields CDR1 SGHVS and CDR2 FQNEAQ. CDR3 DNA: TGTGCCAGCAGCGAAAACAGGGGGACGGGTAGAAGGTTTGGCTACACCTTC. It yields the protein CASSENRGTGRRFGYTF.

The genes are TRBV10-3 and TRBJ2-5, with 10 positions matching TRBD2. V shed 4 bases and J 5 bases; nucleotides not matched to a gene: 10. This CDR3 comprises 16 residues. Per the germline V gene, CDR1 is ENHRY and CDR2 is SYGVKD. CDR3 nucleotide sequence: TGTGCCATCAGTGGCAGCAGCGGGAGGGGTAGTGAGACCCAGTACTTC. Its protein is CAISGSSGRGSETQYF.

The V call is TRBV20-1, the J call TRBJ1-5; 8 bases align to TRBD1. V gave up 3 bases and J gave up 7 bases; unmatched junction bases: 8. CDR1 and CDR2 from the germline V gene are DFQATT and SNEGSKA (reference sequence). This CDR3 comprises 14 residues. The CDR3 sequence: CSASRQGILQPQHF. As DNA, the CDR3 is TGCAGTGCTAGTCGACAGGGGATTTTGCAGCCCCAGCATTTT.